This is a list of T cell receptor beta chains from one sample in a study of blood T cell repertoires in COVID-19. Sequencing was performed with immunoSEQ multiplex PCR; in TCRdb, only in-frame clones are kept and a portion is missing. The sample yields about 78,000 clones, approximately 86% seen once. Sequencing was performed on peripheral blood. The receptors originated from a woman in her fifties or sixties with acute or convalescent COVID-19. CDR3s include the opening cysteine and the closing phenylalanine or tryptophan. The D gene is left open where the match is weak. Rows may omit the clone size; those that give it use once, few, many or a size class.

j_call: TRBJ2-3
v_call: TRBV7-2
clone_size: -
d_call: TRBD2
cdr3_nt: TGTGCCAGCAGCCATCGACTAGCGGGAGTTTCGACAGATACGCAGTATTTT
cdr3_aa: CASSHRLAGVSTDTQYF

j_call: TRBJ2-7
v_call: TRBV27
clone_size: -
d_call: -
cdr3_nt: TGTGCCAGCAGTCTACAGGGTTGGCACGAGCAGTACTTC
cdr3_aa: CASSLQGWHEQYF

j_call: TRBJ1-5
v_call: TRBV19
clone_size: -
d_call: TRBD1
cdr3_nt: TGTGCCAGTCGCAGGACAGGGGTGGGCAATCAGCCCCAGCATTTT
cdr3_aa: CASRRTGVGNQPQHF

j_call: TRBJ1-4
v_call: TRBV4-3
clone_size: few
d_call: -
cdr3_nt: TGCGCCAGCAGCCAAGACAGGAATGAAAAACTGTTTTTT
cdr3_aa: CASSQDRNEKLFF

j_call: TRBJ2-7
v_call: TRBV18
clone_size: -
d_call: -
cdr3_nt: TGTGCCAGCTCATCAGCACAGACCAACTACGAGCAGTACTTC
cdr3_aa: CASSSAQTNYEQYF

j_call: TRBJ2-5
v_call: TRBV6-2/TRBV6-3
clone_size: -
d_call: TRBD2
cdr3_nt: TGTGCCAGCAGCCCCCCGGCGGGGGGCAAAAAGACCCAGTACTTC
cdr3_aa: CASSPPAGGKKTQYF

j_call: TRBJ2-5
v_call: TRBV6-1
clone_size: -
d_call: TRBD2
cdr3_nt: TGTGCCAGCAGTGATGGGTCTCGAGCGGGGCCCACCCAAGAGACCCAGTACTTC
cdr3_aa: CASSDGSRAGPTQETQYF

j_call: TRBJ2-3
v_call: TRBV15
clone_size: few
d_call: TRBD2
cdr3_nt: TGTGCCACCAGCACGGGACTAGCGGGGGATAACACAGATACGCAGTATTTT
cdr3_aa: CATSTGLAGDNTDTQYF

j_call: TRBJ2-1
v_call: TRBV5-6
clone_size: -
d_call: TRBD2
cdr3_nt: TGTGCCAGCAGCTTGTCGCTAGCGGGAGATCAGTTCTTC
cdr3_aa: CASSLSLAGDQFF

j_call: TRBJ1-2
v_call: TRBV7-9
clone_size: few
d_call: -
cdr3_nt: TGTGCCAGCAGCTTAGCGGGGAAAGGGGAGGCCTATGGCTACACCTTC
cdr3_aa: CASSLAGKGEAYGYTF

j_call: TRBJ1-5
v_call: TRBV7-9
clone_size: -
d_call: -
cdr3_nt: TGTGCCAGCAGCTTAGTTAGGTCGACAGAAGTCAATCAGCCCCAGCATTTT
cdr3_aa: CASSLVRSTEVNQPQHF

j_call: TRBJ2-2
v_call: TRBV21-1
clone_size: -
d_call: -
cdr3_nt: TGTGCCAGCAGCAAAGCGCGCCCGTACAGGGGAAGAGAGAGAACCGGGGAGCTGTTTTTT
cdr3_aa: CASSKARPYRGRERTGELFF

j_call: TRBJ2-2
v_call: TRBV5-1
clone_size: -
d_call: TRBD1
cdr3_nt: TGCGCCAGCAGCACGGGACAGAGCACCGGGGAGCTGTTTTTT
cdr3_aa: CASSTGQSTGELFF

j_call: TRBJ1-5
v_call: TRBV7-2
clone_size: once
d_call: -
cdr3_nt: TGTGCCAGCAGCTTAGTCACAGGAAGCAATCAGCCCCAGCATTTT
cdr3_aa: CASSLVTGSNQPQHF

j_call: TRBJ2-7
v_call: TRBV19
clone_size: -
d_call: TRBD1
cdr3_nt: TGTGCCAGTAGTGAACAGTCGGGACAGGACCTATCCTACGAGCAGTACTTC
cdr3_aa: CASSEQSGQDLSYEQYF

j_call: TRBJ2-7
v_call: TRBV7-6
clone_size: -
d_call: TRBD2
cdr3_nt: TGTGCCAGCAGCCCGGGGACTAGCGGGAGCTTTATTGACGAGCAGTACTTC
cdr3_aa: CASSPGTSGSFIDEQYF

j_call: TRBJ2-1
v_call: TRBV7-2
clone_size: -
d_call: TRBD2
cdr3_nt: TGTGCCAGCAGTCAAGGGTTCGGACTAGCGGGGGGTGGCCGCAATGAGCAGTTCTTC
cdr3_aa: CASSQGFGLAGGGRNEQFF